This entry is about one T cell receptor (beta chain). The V gene's germline CDR1 is MNHNS and CDR2 SASEGT. The CDR3 runs 14 residues. V lost 8 bases, J lost 6 bases, and 13 bases stayed unmatched. The sample originates from a study of immune characterization of retroperitoneal liposarcoma. Each CDR3 protein gets one entry after TCRdb re-called the PCR reads with MiXCR. The sample has around 3,000 distinct CDR3 sequences, 35% to 50% seen once. The sample comprised tumor tissue. The chain combines TRBV6-1 with TRBJ2-7; 7 positions agree with TRBD2. The receptor's source is a male donor with retroperitoneal liposarcoma. CDR3 residues: CASARTSEGFEQYF. CDR3 coding DNA: TGTGCCAGCGCCCGGACTAGTGAAGGTTTCGAGCAGTACTTC.